This T cell receptor beta chain originates from a study of blood T cell repertoires in COVID-19. Original analysis: Reference gene primer amplification gave estimated nucleated cell counts. Only in-frame clones appear in the TCRdb table, and some are missing; sequencing was by immunoSEQ multiplex PCR. The DNA was the basis for D and trimming; V, J and clone size are from that table. The table records over 150,000 clones, roughly 85% of them present only once. This CDR3 has 13 residues. Looked up from germline, CDR1 is SGDLS and CDR2 is YYNGEE. V lost 2 bases and J 3 bases, leaving 8 bases between the germline ends.

The source material was peripheral blood. The V call is TRBV9, the J call TRBJ1-1; D uncertain. The source is a woman older than 75 with active or convalescent COVID-19. CDR3 sequence: CASSVRWDTEAFF. CDR3 DNA: TGTGCCAGCAGCGTCAGGTGGGACACTGAAGCTTTCTTT.